The 5 T cell receptor beta chains given below trace back to one sample, sequenced in a study of metastatic and nonmetastatic thyroid tumors (dated by TCRdb to the early 2020s). Library generation was performed with PCR. Data came from an Illumina HiSeq 4000. The public reads were quality trimmed at Q25 with fastp and then assembled into clones with MiXCR by TCRdb, keeping productive beta chains. For this sample there are around 36,000 clones; approximately 30% appear just once. Around 7.6% of the sample is taken by the ten largest. None of the patients had been given any treatment before thyroid surgery. The specimen was blood. All receptors come from a female donor with papillary thyroid cancer or a benign thyroid nodule (not recorded which). Some clones in this sample may be carry-over from other donors' samples.

The V gene is TRBV20-1, the J gene TRBJ2-7, with D perhaps matching TRBD1 (6 bases). This CDR3 spans 13 amino acids. Looked up from germline, CDR1 is DFQATT and CDR2 is SNEGSKA (reference sequence). V was clipped by 3 bases and J by 2 bases, with 11 bases between them. CDR3 loop: CSASDRKPYEQYF. The CDR3 DNA reads TGCAGTGCTAGTGACAGGAAACCCTACGAGCAGTACTTC.

This clone has ten or more counts. The chain recombines TRBV7-2 with TRBJ2-3; 9 bases map to TRBD1. Germline-derived CDR1 and CDR2 are SGHTA and FQGNSA. The length of the CDR3 is 15 residues. With V trimmed by 7 bases and J by 4 bases, 9 bases remained unmatched. CDR3 coding DNA: TGTGCCAGCACTGCCAGGGACAGGGTTGCAGATACGCAGTATTTT. It translates to CASTARDRVADTQYF.

The sample holds a few counts of this clone. The junction departs from germline at one end; a sequencing error may be responsible. The V gene is TRBV28, the J gene TRBJ2-6, with TRBD2 matching over 14 bases. The CDR3 extends over 17 amino acids. CDR1 and CDR2 (germline): MDHEN, SYDVKM. CDR3 region: CASSLGTSGSGSNVLTF. The CDR3, as DNA: TGTGCCAGCAGTTTAGGGACTAGCGGGAGTGGGTCCAACGTCCTGACTTTC.

This clone is medium-sized (0.01 to 0.1%) by share. V gene TRBV12-5 combines with J gene TRBJ2-7; a possible D gene is TRBD1 (6 bases). CDR3 length: 14 amino acids. V lost 6 bases and J lost 2, with 14 bases in between. Germline V gives CDR1 LGHNT, CDR2 FRNRAP. In nucleotides, the CDR3 is TGTGCTAGTGGCCCTGGGGACACCCCCTACGAGCAGTACTTC. Amino acid sequence: CASGPGDTPYEQYF.

At least ten counts were recorded for this clone. V usage is TRBV4-3 and J usage is TRBJ1-6; D not certain. The CDR3 contains 15 residues. Germline V gene data show CDR1 as LGHNA and CDR2 as YSLEER. The germline V and J ends were trimmed by 4 bases and 3 bases, with 10 bases remaining between them. Written as DNA, the CDR3 is TGCGCCAGCAGCCCCGGGCAAAACTATAATTCACCCCTCCACTTT. Translating it yields CASSPGQNYNSPLHF.